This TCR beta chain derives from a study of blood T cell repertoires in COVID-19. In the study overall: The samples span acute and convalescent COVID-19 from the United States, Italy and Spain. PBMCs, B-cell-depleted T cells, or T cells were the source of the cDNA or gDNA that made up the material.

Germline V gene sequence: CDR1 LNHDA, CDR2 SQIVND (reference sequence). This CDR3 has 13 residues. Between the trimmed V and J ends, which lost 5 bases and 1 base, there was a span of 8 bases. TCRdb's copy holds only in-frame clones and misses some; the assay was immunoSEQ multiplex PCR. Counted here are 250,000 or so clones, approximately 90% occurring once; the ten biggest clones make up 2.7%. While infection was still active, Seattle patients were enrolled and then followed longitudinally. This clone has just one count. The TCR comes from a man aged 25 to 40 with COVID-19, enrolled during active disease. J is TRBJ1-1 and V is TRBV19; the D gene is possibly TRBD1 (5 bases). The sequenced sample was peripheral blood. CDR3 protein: CASSRQRNTEAFF. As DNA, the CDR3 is TGTGCCAGTAGTCGACAGCGGAACACTGAAGCTTTCTTT.